These 32 T cell receptor beta chains were all obtained from the same sample, sequenced in a study of blood T cell repertoires in COVID-19. Produced via immunoSEQ multiplex PCR; TCRdb's table is partial and in-frame only. There are under 200,000 clones in the sample; 70% to 90% occur only once, and under 25% lies in the top ten. Sample: peripheral blood. The receptors were gathered from a man aged 60-69 years with active or convalescent COVID-19.

This sequence joins TRBV9 and TRBJ2-1; D possibly corresponds to TRBD1 (7 bases). Deletions cut 0 bases from V and 8 bases from J, with 15 bases between. This CDR3 contains 15 residues. The germline V gene has CDR1 SGDLS and CDR2 YYNGEE. The CDR3 DNA reads as TGTGCCAGCAGCGTAGGACTCGGAGGGGGCGATGAGCAGTTCTTC. Translation: CASSVGLGGGDEQFF.

The rearrangement joins TRBV5-1 to TRBJ2-5; TRBD2 agrees at 12 bases. Unmatched junction bases numbered 6, after V lost 6 bases and J lost 0 bases. CDR3 length: 16 residues. Germline CDR1 SGHRS, CDR2 YFSETQ. The CDR3 spells CASTIGTSGYQETQYF. In DNA form, the CDR3 reads TGCGCCAGCACTATTGGGACTAGCGGGTACCAAGAGACCCAGTACTTC.

The V call is TRBV5-1, the J call TRBJ1-5; D is perhaps TRBD1 (5 bases). The germline V gene has CDR1 SGHRS and CDR2 YFSETQ. The CDR3 runs 13 residues. V was trimmed by 2 bases and J by 7 bases, leaving 10 bases between them. This CDR3 reads CASSLWGEQPQHF. CDR3 in DNA: TGCGCCAGCAGCTTATGGGGGGAACAGCCCCAGCATTTT.

This clone showed up just a few times. The junction shows a germline mismatch at one end, possibly a read error. V and J are TRBV7-8 and TRBJ2-7; the match to TRBD2 covers 9 bases. The germline V gene encodes CDR1 SGHVS and CDR2 FQNEAQ. This CDR3 is built from 14 residues. Here the CDR3 DNA reads TGTGCCAGAAAAGGGCGGGGGGGCTCCCACGAGCAGTACTTC. Amino acids: CARKGRGGSHEQYF.

The chain is built from TRBV28 and TRBJ1-4; D is possibly TRBD1 (6 bases). This CDR3 comprises 16 residues. The germline gives CDR1 MDHEN, CDR2 SYDVKM. Trimming cost V 5 bases and J 7 bases, with 20 bases left between them. The CDR3 spells CASSPPSRGFGEKLFF. CDR3 DNA: TGTGCCAGCAGTCCACCTAGCAGGGGTTTTGGTGAAAAACTGTTTTTT.

The V call is TRBV27, the J call TRBJ2-1, with 10 bases matching TRBD2. V gave up 5 bases and J gave up 6 bases; unmatched junction bases: 7. Germline assignment: CDR1 MNHEY and CDR2 SMNVEV (reference sequence). The CDR3 length is 15 residues. CDR3 nucleotide sequence: TGTGCCAGCAGTCCCCTAGCGGGGGACTTCAATGAGCAGTTCTTC. Translated: CASSPLAGDFNEQFF.

The V gene is TRBV24-1, the J gene TRBJ2-3; 10 bases map to TRBD1. The CDR3 totals 16 residues. V lost 5 bases to trimming and J lost 7 bases; unmatched junction nucleotides: 11. The germline V gene encodes CDR1 KGHDR and CDR2 SFDVKD. CDR3 coding DNA: TGTGCCACCAGTGGGTCCGGGACAGGGGCCCCTTATACGCAGTATTTT. Translated: CATSGSGTGAPYTQYF.

The chain is built from TRBV29-1 and TRBJ2-5; no clear D. The V end was cut by 4 bases, the J end by 9 bases, with 15 bases between. The CDR3 totals 12 residues. Germline values: CDR1 SQVTM, CDR2 ANQGSEA. CDR3 nucleotide sequence: TGCAGCGTTGTCCAGAGCGTTTCATCCCAGTACTTC. It is translated as CSVVQSVSSQYF.

J is TRBJ2-5 and V is TRBV12-3 or TRBV12-4; D may be TRBD1 (6 bases). The V gene lost 7 bases and the J gene lost 6 bases, with 15 bases spanning the gap. The CDR3 is 13 amino acids. CDR3 sequence (DNA): TGTGCCAGCAAGACCTCAGGGGTGAAGACCCAGTACTTC. It is translated as CASKTSGVKTQYF.

The chain is built from TRBV19 and TRBJ2-7; a weak D match, TRBD1 (5 bases). The CDR3 is made up of 15 amino acids. Between the trimmed V and J ends, which lost 4 bases and 0 bases, there was a span of 13 bases. Germline loops: CDR1 LNHDA, CDR2 SQIVND (reference sequence). Written as DNA, the CDR3 is TGTGCCAGTAGTAGCCCCCAGGGAAGCTCCTACGAGCAGTACTTC. Translating gives CASSSPQGSSYEQYF.

V gene TRBV19 combines with J gene TRBJ1-6; no clear D gene. Germline V lookup: CDR1 LNHDA, CDR2 SQIVND (reference sequence). Trimming pared 1 base from V and 7 bases from J, leaving 23 bases between. This CDR3 region has 19 residues. CDR3 bases: TGTGCCAGTAGTATAGGTTGGGCGATTGGAGGATCTTCAAATTCACCCCTCCACTTT. The encoded protein is CASSIGWAIGGSSNSPLHF.

V and J are TRBV5-1 and TRBJ1-1, with 7 bases lining up with TRBD1. In germline, CDR1 is SGHRS, CDR2 YFSETQ. With 4 bases clipped from V and 2 bases from J, the junction kept 8 bases outside the gene matches. CDR3 length: 15 amino acids. The CDR3 sequence: CASSLSGTANTEAFF. CDR3 DNA sequence: TGCGCCAGCAGCCTATCCGGGACAGCTAACACTGAAGCTTTCTTT.

CDR3 nucleotide sequence: TGTGCCAGCACTTATTTCGGACGGGATAATGAAAAACTGTTTTTT. Protein product: CASTYFGRDNEKLFF. V and J are TRBV6-5 and TRBJ1-4; D is ambiguous. Germline assignment: CDR1 MNHEY and CDR2 SVGAGI. This CDR3 region has 15 residues. The V and J ends lost 7 bases and 4 bases respectively, with 16 bases between them.

V usage is TRBV3-1 (or the pseudogene TRBV3-2) and J usage is TRBJ1-4; D remains unclear. Germline-derived CDR1 and CDR2 are LGHDT and YNNKEL (reference sequence). The CDR3 is 14 residues long. V gave up 1 base and J gave up 8 bases, with 11 bases separating them. The CDR3 loop is CASSQAPGGEKLFF. The DNA for the CDR3 is TGTGCCAGCAGCCAAGCCCCGGGAGGAGAAAAACTGTTTTTT.

This chain links TRBV3-1 (or the pseudogene TRBV3-2) with TRBJ2-1; weak D call: TRBD1 (5 bases). V was shortened by 5 bases and J by 5 bases, with 13 bases between the two germline ends. There are 14 residues in the CDR3. CDR1 is LGHDT and CDR2 is YNNKEL in the germline V gene (reference sequence). This CDR3 reads CASSNRYNDNEQFF. The CDR3 DNA reads as TGTGCCAGCAGCAACAGGTATAATGACAATGAGCAGTTCTTC.

The chain combines TRBV5-4 with TRBJ1-6; TRBD1 aligns across 10 bases. Germline loops: CDR1 SGHNT, CDR2 YYREEE (reference sequence). V lost 5 bases to trimming and J lost 10 bases; unmatched junction nucleotides: 6. The CDR3 length is 14 residues. CDR3 sequence reads: CASRSDRGQSPLHF. In nucleotides, the CDR3 is TGTGCCAGCAGATCCGACAGGGGGCAATCACCCCTCCACTTT.

This chain joins TRBV9 and TRBJ2-3; 8 bases fit TRBD2. CDR3 length: 14 residues. The V segment lost 0 bases and the J segment 6 bases; nucleotides outside the gene matches: 3. Germline CDR1 is SGDLS and CDR2 is YYNGEE. The CDR3 region is CASSVATGGDTQYF. The CDR3, as DNA: TGTGCCAGCAGCGTAGCTACGGGGGGGGATACGCAGTATTTT.

V and J are TRBV2 and TRBJ2-1, with 7 bases aligning to TRBD1. The CDR3 has 12 residues. The germline V gene has CDR1 SNHLY and CDR2 FYNNEI. Losses at the gene ends were 9 bases for V and 2 bases for J; bases not matched to a gene: 1. CDR3 sequence reads: CASQGAYNEQFF. CDR3 nucleotides: TGTGCCAGTCAGGGGGCCTACAATGAGCAGTTCTTC. Full variable domain (outside the CDR3, taken from reference TRBV2 and TRBJ2-1): EPEVTQTPSHQVTQMGQEVILRCVPISNHLYFYWYRQILGQKVEFLVSFYNNEISEKSEIFDDQFSVERPDGSNFTLKIRSTKLEDSAMYFCASQGAYNEQFFGPGTRLTVL.

The gene calls are TRBV6-4 and TRBJ2-5, with 14 nucleotides matching TRBD2. This CDR3 region has 18 residues. J lost 3 bases, V lost 7 bases, and 13 bases had no gene match. Germline CDR1 MRHNA, CDR2 SNTAGT. The CDR3 DNA sequence: TGTGCCAGCATCCTAGGACTAGCGGGGGGACCCTTTAAAGAGACCCAGTACTTC. Encoded protein: CASILGLAGGPFKETQYF.

The chain combines TRBV7-3 with TRBJ2-5; 7 bases map to TRBD2. Losses at the gene ends were 8 bases for V and 3 bases for J; bases not matched to a gene: 9. The germline CDR1 and CDR2 sequences are SGHTA and FQGTGA. CDR3 length: 14 amino acids. The CDR3 protein is CASRPGGRKETQYF. The CDR3 DNA sequence: TGTGCCAGCCGACCCGGGGGGAGAAAAGAGACCCAGTACTTC.

The chain's CDR3 is CASSFQISTDTQYF. The CDR3 DNA reads TGTGCCAGCAGCTTCCAGATTAGCACAGATACGCAGTATTTT. The gene calls are TRBV9 and TRBJ2-3; no clear D. Germline V gives CDR1 SGDLS, CDR2 YYNGEE. V gave up 4 bases and J gave up 0 bases, with 9 bases separating them. The CDR3 loop spans 14 amino acids.

This clone was seen more than once but under ten times. V and J are TRBV10-1 and TRBJ1-6; D is possibly TRBD1 (5 bases). Trimming shortened V by 5 bases and J by 6 bases, and 14 bases separated the two germline ends. The CDR3 spans 15 residues. Germline CDR1 and CDR2: WNHNN and SYGVQD (reference sequence). Here the CDR3 reads CASSTVDSPNSPLHF. CDR3 nucleotide sequence: TGCGCCAGCAGTACTGTCGACAGTCCTAATTCACCCCTCCACTTT.

The gene calls are TRBV18 and TRBJ1-5, with 12 bases matching TRBD1. The V segment lost 3 bases and the J segment 5 bases; nucleotides outside the gene matches: 5. This CDR3 is 16 amino acids long. Germline-derived CDR1 and CDR2 are KGHSH and LQKENI. CDR3 coding DNA: TGTGCCAGCTCACCCCAGGGACAGGGGGCGGATCAGCCCCAGCATTTT. The encoded protein is CASSPQGQGADQPQHF. Full variable domain (rest looked up from reference TRBV18 and TRBJ1-5): NAGVMQNPRHLVRRRGQEARLRCSPMKGHSHVYWYRQLPEEGLKFMVYLQKENIIDESGMPKERFSAEFPKEGPSILRIQQVVRGDSAAYFCASSPQGQGADQPQHFGDGTRLSIL.

The rearrangement links TRBV7-2 to TRBJ2-5; 9 bases agree with TRBD1. V lost 3 bases and J lost 5; bases outside the gene matches: 4. CDR1 and CDR2 (germline): SGHTA, FQGNSA. The CDR3 loop spans 14 amino acids. CDR3: CASSLGTGRETQYF. The DNA of the CDR3 is TGTGCCAGCAGCTTGGGGACAGGGCGGGAGACCCAGTACTTC.

The chain is built from TRBV6-5 and TRBJ2-5; 7 bases align to TRBD2. This CDR3 is 15 amino acids long. J lost 6 bases, V lost 5 bases, and 12 bases had no gene match. The germline V gene has CDR1 MNHEY and CDR2 SVGAGI. CDR3 bases: TGTGCCAGCAGTATCTCCGCCGGGACTACCCAGACCCAGTACTTC. It codes for CASSISAGTTQTQYF.

The V call is TRBV19, the J call TRBJ1-6; 7 bases map to TRBD1. Losses at the gene ends were 4 bases for V and 7 bases for J; bases not matched to a gene: 13. The CDR3 extends over 17 amino acids. CDR1 is LNHDA, CDR2 SQIVND, per germline (reference sequence). The CDR3 DNA follows: TGTGCCAGTAGTACCGGATGGACAGGCGTCAGGAATTCACCCCTCCACTTT. It specifies CASSTGWTGVRNSPLHF. Combining the CDR3 with reference TRBV19 and TRBJ1-6 gives the whole variable domain DGGITQSPKYLFRKEGQNVTLSCEQNLNHDAMYWYRQDPGQGLRLIYYSQIVNDFQKGDIAEGYSVSREKKESFPLTVTSAQKNPTAFYLCASSTGWTGVRNSPLHFGNGTRLTVT.

The V gene is TRBV6-5, the J gene TRBJ2-3; TRBD1 might be the D (8 bases). Trimming pared 11 bases from V and 8 bases from J, leaving 20 bases between. The CDR3 is 13 amino acids. From germline, CDR1 is MNHEY and CDR2 SVGAGI. The CDR3 sequence is CASRGRGPATQYF. The CDR3 nucleotides read TGTGCCTCCAGGGGGCGGGGGCCAGCTACGCAGTATTTT.

The chain has TRBV14 and TRBJ2-1, with TRBD2 matching 7 bases. The CDR3 contains 16 residues. CDR1 and CDR2 from the germline V gene are SGHDN and FVKESK. Trimming at V came to 2 bases and at J to 7 bases, leaving 11 bases not matched to a gene. The CDR3 loop is CASSQLSGGGRNEQFF. The CDR3, as DNA: TGTGCCAGCAGCCAATTATCTGGCGGGGGTCGGAATGAGCAGTTCTTC.

The chain recombines TRBV18 with TRBJ1-4, with 7 nucleotides matching TRBD1. With V trimmed by 1 base and J by 8 bases, 7 bases remained unmatched. CDR1 and CDR2 (germline): KGHSH, LQKENI. The CDR3 loop spans 15 amino acids. CDR3 in amino acids: CASSPLRQGSEKLFF. As DNA, the CDR3 is TGTGCCAGCTCACCACTACGACAGGGATCCGAAAAACTGTTTTTT.

The count of this clone is one. The chain links TRBV2 to TRBJ2-7, with 8 nucleotides matching TRBD2. CDR1 and CDR2 (germline): SNHLY, FYNNEI. The trim removed 5 bases at V and 0 bases at J, leaving 6 bases unmatched. The CDR3 contains 15 residues. The CDR3 coding sequence is TGTGCCAGCAGTCGAGAAGCGGGGGTCTCCTACGAGCAGTACTTC. Translation: CASSREAGVSYEQYF.

CDR3 coding DNA: TGTGCCAGCAGAAAAGGGGGGGCCGAAGATGAAAAACTGTTTTTT. As protein: CASRKGGAEDEKLFF. V gene TRBV3-1 (or the pseudogene TRBV3-2) combines with J gene TRBJ1-4, with a weak D call TRBD1 (6 bases). Germline V lookup: CDR1 LGHDT, CDR2 YNNKEL (reference sequence). The V and J ends lost 6 bases and 6 bases respectively, with 17 bases between them. The CDR3 consists of 15 residues.

This chain joins TRBV18 and TRBJ1-2; D perhaps matches TRBD1 (6 bases). The V end lost 3 bases, the J end lost 6 bases, and 11 bases lay between the germline ends. The length of the CDR3 is 13 residues. CDR1 is KGHSH, CDR2 LQKENI, per germline. The CDR3 region is CASSPQGTNGYTF. CDR3 nucleotides: TGTGCCAGCTCACCCCAGGGGACTAATGGCTACACCTTC.